The subject of this entry is one T cell receptor (beta chain). This entry belongs to a study of blood T cell repertoires in COVID-19. CDR3 length: 15 residues. Germline V gives CDR1 SGDLS, CDR2 YYNGEE. Trimming removed 4 bases from V and 7 bases from J; junction bases left unmatched: 12. The table came from immunoSEQ multiplex PCR; TCRdb's copy has only in-frame clones and leaves some out. The sample includes about 250,000 clones, roughly 85% of them seen just once. The material sequenced was peripheral blood. The clonotype was recovered from a man younger than 35 with active or convalescent COVID-19. The chain links TRBV9 to TRBJ1-1; TRBD1 matches 8 bases. The DNA of the CDR3 is TGTGCCAGCAGCCCCAGACAGGGGCTGGTAAATGAAGCTTTCTTT. It specifies CASSPRQGLVNEAFF.